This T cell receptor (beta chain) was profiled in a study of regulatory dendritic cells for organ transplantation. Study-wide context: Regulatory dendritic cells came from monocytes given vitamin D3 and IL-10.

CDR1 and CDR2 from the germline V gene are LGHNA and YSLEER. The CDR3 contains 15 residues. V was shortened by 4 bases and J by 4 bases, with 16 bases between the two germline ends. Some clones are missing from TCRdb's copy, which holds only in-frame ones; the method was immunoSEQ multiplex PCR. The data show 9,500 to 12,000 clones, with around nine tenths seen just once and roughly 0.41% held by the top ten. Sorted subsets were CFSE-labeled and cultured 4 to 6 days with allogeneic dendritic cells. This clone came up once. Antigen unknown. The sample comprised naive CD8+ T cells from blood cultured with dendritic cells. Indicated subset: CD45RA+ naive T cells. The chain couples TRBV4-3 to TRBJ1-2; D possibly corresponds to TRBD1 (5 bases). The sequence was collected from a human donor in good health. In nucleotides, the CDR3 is TGCGCCAGCAGCCCGCGGGACGACGGCGGCTATGGCTACACCTTC. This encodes CASSPRDDGGYGYTF.